Shown below are 29 T cell receptor beta chains from a single sample sequenced in a study of T-cell memory formation after mild COVID-19. TCRdb analysed the 5' RACE reads with MiXCR anew, one entry per CDR3 protein. The repertoire holds under 600,000 distinct CDR3 sequences, with roughly a fifth as singletons. Sequencing was performed on PBMCs or a T cell subset sorted from them (not recorded which). These receptors were obtained from an adult woman who had mild COVID-19 (a few samples of this study predate the infection). Cell type and time point are not known.

The CDR3 DNA reads TGCGCCAGCAGCGGGCCGCGTAGCGGGAGACGGGCAGATACGCAGTATTTT. It yields the protein CASSGPRSGRRADTQYF. The V call is TRBV5-1, the J call TRBJ2-3, with 9 bases aligning to TRBD2. The CDR3 is 17 residues long. The V segment lost 4 bases and the J segment 4 bases; nucleotides outside the gene matches: 13. Germline V CDR1 and CDR2: SGHRS, YFSETQ.

CDR3 bases: TGTGCCAGCTCATCAGGACTAGGCACGAGGGGAGAGCAGTTCTTC. Protein product: CASSSGLGTRGEQFF. The V gene is TRBV18, the J gene TRBJ2-1, with 7 positions matching TRBD2. The CDR3 is 15 residues long. From germline, CDR1 is KGHSH and CDR2 LQKENI. V gave up 5 bases and J gave up 10 bases; unmatched junction bases: 14.

V usage is TRBV28 and J usage is TRBJ2-1, with TRBD1 matching 7 bases. The CDR3 loop spans 13 amino acids. Trimming cost V 3 bases and J 6 bases; bases outside gene matches: 2. Per the germline V gene, CDR1 is MDHEN and CDR2 is SYDVKM. The CDR3 is CASSFGTANEQFF. CDR3 DNA sequence: TGTGCCAGCAGTTTCGGGACAGCCAATGAGCAGTTCTTC.

This clonotype has just a few counts. CDR3 in amino acids: CASSLVQGTEAFF. The DNA for the CDR3 is TGTGCCAGCAGTTTAGTCCAAGGGACTGAAGCTTTCTTT. The chain is built from TRBV12-3 or TRBV12-4 and TRBJ1-1; D unclear. Trimming removed 1 base from V and 5 bases from J, with 8 bases in between. CDR3 length equals 13 residues.

The rearrangement uses TRBV7-3 and TRBJ1-2; D unresolved. The CDR3 totals 15 residues. V lost 0 bases, J lost 2 bases, and 10 bases lay in between. Germline V gene sequence: CDR1 SGHTA, CDR2 FQGTGA. The CDR3 here is CASSLTPEKNYGYTF. In DNA form, the CDR3 reads TGTGCCAGCAGCTTAACTCCAGAGAAAAACTATGGCTACACCTTC.

The table lists this clonotype with a few counts. The V gene is TRBV7-3, the J gene TRBJ2-1, with D maybe TRBD1 (5 bases). The length of the CDR3 is 16 residues. Germline loops: CDR1 SGHTA, CDR2 FQGTGA. The V gene lost 5 bases and the J gene lost 0 bases, with 14 bases spanning the gap. CDR3 in amino acids: CASSRTGPRSYNEQFF. CDR3 nucleotides: TGTGCCAGCAGCCGTACAGGCCCTCGCTCCTACAATGAGCAGTTCTTC.

This clonotype was recorded a few times. The chain uses TRBV4-1 and TRBJ1-6; D call uncertain. Germline V lookup: CDR1 MGHRA, CDR2 YSYEKL. The CDR3 loop spans 14 amino acids. Trimming stripped 0 bases from V and 7 bases from J, with 7 bases between. CDR3: CASSQDVINSPLHF. The CDR3 DNA is TGCGCCAGCAGCCAAGACGTTATCAATTCACCCCTCCACTTT.

The chain has TRBV7-7 and TRBJ2-1; the D gene could be TRBD1 or TRBD2 (5 bases each). This CDR3 spans 15 amino acids. CDR1 SSHAT and CDR2 FNYEAQ come from the germline V gene (reference sequence). The V end lost 5 bases, the J end lost 0 bases, and 11 bases lay between the germline ends. CDR3 nucleotide sequence: TGTGCCAGCAGCGCCGGGACCCTCTCCTACAATGAGCAGTTCTTC. It yields the protein CASSAGTLSYNEQFF.

Points on this clonotype: A read error is likely, as this CDR3 ends without the conserved phenylalanine or tryptophan. The chain couples TRBV5-1 to TRBJ2-7; D might be TRBD2 (6 bases). The CDR3 extends over 14 amino acids. The germline gives CDR1 SGHRS, CDR2 YFSETQ. V lost 3 bases, J lost 7 bases, and 17 bases lay in between. The DNA of the CDR3 is TGCGCCAGCAGCTGGGACTTACAGTCGCGGGAGCAGTACTTA. This encodes CASSWDLQSREQYL.

The chain employs TRBV18 and TRBJ2-7; weak D call: TRBD1 (6 bases). The germline V gene has CDR1 KGHSH and CDR2 LQKENI. V was pared by 1 base and J by 2 bases, with 12 bases between. The CDR3 covers 15 residues. CDR3 sequence: CASSPLTGQTYEQYF. The CDR3 coding sequence is TGTGCCAGCTCACCACTCACAGGACAGACCTACGAGCAGTACTTC.

This chain connects TRBV7-2 to TRBJ2-2; the D gene is possibly TRBD2 (5 bases). Germline CDR1 and CDR2: SGHTA and FQGNSA. V lost 5 bases to trimming and J lost 4 bases, with 20 bases between them. This CDR3 has 17 amino acids. The DNA of the CDR3 is TGTGCCAGCAGCCGGAGGCAGCCCACGACGGGCACCGGGGAGCTGTTTTTT. Translation gives CASSRRQPTTGTGELFF.

This clonotype has a handful of counts. Written as DNA, the CDR3 is TGCAGCGCCCGAGGCAGGGACCTCGAGCAGTACTTC. Protein product: CSARGRDLEQYF. The chain uses TRBV29-1 and TRBJ2-7; the D gene could be TRBD1 or TRBD2 (5 bases each). The CDR3 totals 12 residues. The ends were cut back, 7 bases at V and 6 bases at J, with 16 bases in the middle. Per the germline V gene, CDR1 is SQVTM and CDR2 is ANQGSEA.

The sample holds many counts of this clonotype. The chain recombines TRBV4-2 with TRBJ2-1; 10 positions match TRBD2. The V segment lost 4 bases and the J segment 7 bases; nucleotides outside the gene matches: 10. CDR1 is LGHNA and CDR2 is YNFKEQ in the germline V gene. The CDR3 length is 16 residues. CDR3 amino acids: CASSPGASGSGNEQFF. The DNA of the CDR3 is TGTGCCAGCAGCCCTGGGGCTAGCGGGAGTGGAAATGAGCAGTTCTTC.

The chain couples TRBV24-1 to TRBJ2-7, with D perhaps TRBD1 or TRBD2 (6 bases each). The CDR3 extends over 15 amino acids. V lost 6 bases and J 2 bases, leaving 16 bases between the germline ends. CDR1 KGHDR and CDR2 SFDVKD come from the germline V gene. For the CDR3, the DNA is TGTGCCACCAGTACCCCGGGGGCGAGAACCTACGAGCAGTACTTC. Translating it yields CATSTPGARTYEQYF.

This clonotype was seen many times. V gene TRBV7-6 combines with J gene TRBJ2-3, with 7 bases matching TRBD2. The V gene's germline CDR1 is SGHVS and CDR2 FNYEAQ. The ends lost 3 bases at V and 6 bases at J; junction bases unmatched: 6. This CDR3 contains 14 residues. CDR3 loop: CASSFGGSRDTQYF. For the CDR3, the DNA is TGTGCCAGCAGCTTCGGGGGGTCCAGGGATACGCAGTATTTT.

This rearrangement joins TRBV7-9 to TRBJ2-7; D might be TRBD1 (6 bases). Germline V CDR1 and CDR2: SEHNR, FQNEAQ (reference sequence). V dropped 3 bases and J dropped 1 base, with 16 bases sitting between them. The CDR3 consists of 16 residues. CDR3 sequence reads: CASSLRTGHLSYEQYF. The DNA for the CDR3 is TGTGCCAGCAGCTTGAGGACGGGACACCTATCCTACGAGCAGTACTTC.

This clonotype was detected a few times. The CDR3 loop reads CASRMTGTGANVLTF. DNA for the CDR3: TGTGCCAGCAGAATGACAGGCACTGGGGCCAACGTCCTGACTTTC. This chain uses TRBV6-1 with TRBJ2-6; TRBD1 is a possible D gene (6 bases). This CDR3 region has 15 residues. The germline V gene encodes CDR1 MNHNS and CDR2 SASEGT. V was trimmed by 6 bases and J by 2 bases, leaving 11 bases between them.

This clonotype was counted between two and nine times. V is TRBV5-5 and J is TRBJ1-6; D is perhaps TRBD1 (6 bases). CDR3 length: 16 residues. Trimming took off 5 bases at V and 8 bases at J, with 20 bases between the two ends. The germline V gene has CDR1 SGHKS and CDR2 YYEKEE (reference sequence). CDR3 DNA sequence: TGTGCCAGCAGGGATCAACTACAGGGAGCCCATTCACCCCTCCACTTT. This codes for CASRDQLQGAHSPLHF.

This rearrangement joins TRBV24-1 to TRBJ1-1; D may be TRBD1 (5 bases). Trimming left V 2 bases short and J 1 base short, with 10 bases between. Germline CDR1 is KGHDR and CDR2 is SFDVKD. The length of the CDR3 is 15 residues. The CDR3 spells CATSDSRDPNTEAFF. In DNA form, the CDR3 reads TGTGCCACCAGTGATTCCCGGGACCCGAACACTGAAGCTTTCTTT.

V is TRBV5-1 and J is TRBJ2-5; weak D call: TRBD2 (5 bases). The CDR3 covers 14 residues. V lost 3 bases and J 2 bases, leaving 11 bases between the germline ends. Germline CDR1 and CDR2: SGHRS and YFSETQ. CDR3 in DNA: TGCGCCAGCAGCTCCGGACTGATTCAAGAGACCCAGTACTTC. This gives the protein CASSSGLIQETQYF.

V usage is TRBV6-2 or TRBV6-3 and J usage is TRBJ1-2; D perhaps matches TRBD1 (5 bases). V shed 6 bases and J shed 2 bases, with 7 bases lying between them. Germline V CDR1 and CDR2: MNHEY, SVGEGT. The CDR3 is 12 residues long. Here the CDR3 reads CASRGQNYGYTF. CDR3 DNA sequence: TGTGCCAGCAGGGGGCAGAACTATGGCTACACCTTC.

The chain combines TRBV7-9 with TRBJ2-1, with TRBD1 as a possible D gene (6 bases). Trimming left V 5 bases short and J 7 bases short, with 12 bases between. Germline-derived CDR1 and CDR2 are SEHNR and FQNEAQ (reference sequence). CDR3 size: 13 residues. CDR3 loop: CASSIRDTNEQFF. CDR3 DNA sequence: TGTGCCAGCAGCATCCGGGACACTAATGAGCAGTTCTTC.

The chain combines TRBV30 with TRBJ1-2; no firm D call. Germline assignment: CDR1 GTSNPN and CDR2 SVGIG (reference sequence). This CDR3 comprises 13 residues. V was cut by 0 bases and J by 4 bases, with 9 bases left in between. CDR3 in DNA: TGTGCCTGGAGTGTGGACCCTATCTATGGCTACACCTTC. It translates to CAWSVDPIYGYTF.

This clonotype was seen just once. The gene calls are TRBV7-3 and TRBJ2-3; D is undetermined. The V end was cut by 6 bases, the J end by 1 base, with 20 bases between. This CDR3 contains 17 residues. Germline V lookup: CDR1 SGHTA, CDR2 FQGTGA. As DNA, the CDR3 is TGTGCCAGCAGTCATACGTTAAGCCCTGGCGGCACAGATACGCAGTATTTT. Encoded protein: CASSHTLSPGGTDTQYF.

This clonotype appeared a few times. The V call is TRBV6-5, the J call TRBJ2-1, with 14 positions matching TRBD2. The CDR3 runs to 16 residues. The V gene end was trimmed by 6 bases and the J gene end by 4 bases; junction bases not matched to a gene: 5. Germline V lookup: CDR1 MNHEY, CDR2 SVGAGI. The CDR3 nucleotides read TGTGCCAGCAGCGGGACTAGCGGGAGTAGGTACAATGAGCAGTTCTTC. Its translation: CASSGTSGSRYNEQFF.

This clonotype was seen only a few times. The chain has TRBV7-6 and TRBJ2-5; 12 bases line up with TRBD1. CDR1 SGHVS and CDR2 FNYEAQ come from the germline V gene. The CDR3 spans 16 residues. V was clipped by 2 bases and J by 5 bases; unmatched bases: 6. The chain's CDR3 is CASSLRGTGGRETQYF. CDR3 nucleotides: TGTGCCAGCAGCTTACGTGGGACAGGGGGCCGGGAGACCCAGTACTTC.

This clonotype has just a few counts. This chain joins TRBV5-1 and TRBJ1-1; D possibly corresponds to TRBD1 (5 bases). Trimming shortened V by 0 bases and J by 7 bases, and 10 bases separated the two germline ends. Germline assignment: CDR1 SGHRS and CDR2 YFSETQ. This CDR3 is 13 amino acids long. This CDR3 reads CASSLEGLSEAFF. The CDR3 region has the DNA TGCGCCAGCAGCTTGGAGGGGCTGAGTGAAGCTTTCTTT.

V usage is TRBV12-3 or TRBV12-4 and J usage is TRBJ2-2; 9 bases are shared with TRBD1. The CDR3 runs to 15 residues. The J segment lost 6 bases and the V segment lost 4 bases, leaving 6 bases of the junction unmatched. CDR3 nucleotides: TGTGCCAGCAGTTCGGGACAGGGTTTATCCGGGGAGCTGTTTTTT. It translates to CASSSGQGLSGELFF.

The rearrangement links TRBV2 to TRBJ2-5; D is possibly TRBD2 (6 bases). Between the trimmed V and J ends, which lost 1 base and 7 bases, there was a span of 19 bases. The germline V gene encodes CDR1 SNHLY and CDR2 FYNNEI. The length of the CDR3 is 16 residues. The DNA for the CDR3 is TGTGCCAGCAGTGAAGGCTTTTCGACTAGTTTGGGGACCCAGTACTTC. Its protein is CASSEGFSTSLGTQYF.